This TCR beta chain was retrieved from a study of T cells in Graves' hyperthyroidism and ophthalmopathy. About this clonotype itself: The target antigen is unknown.

General study findings and limits: In blood, most of the thyroid clonotypes expanded above 0.001 were also present. For ophthalmopathy, model prediction preceded onset by a median 6.5 months.

Aged 18 to 65, the patients had hyperthyroidism that was newly diagnosed and had lasted under 2 months. Diagnosis relied on clinical symptoms, serum thyroxine and TRAb, thyroid ultrasound and orbital computed tomography. The CDR3 extends over 15 amino acids. Germline V gene data show CDR1 as SEHNR and CDR2 as FQNEAQ (reference sequence). The V and J ends lost 6 bases and 0 bases, in that order; junction bases with no gene match: 5. RNA transcripts provided the source from which TCR beta CDR3 regions were amplified. During a first-round RT-PCR of the TCR CDR3, the HTBI primer set was used. Each CDR3 protein is one row after TCRdb ran MiXCR on the multiplex PCR reads. The sample has just under 750,000 distinct CDR3 sequences, 35% seen once; the top ten hold about a third.

Source material: blood. The receptor was isolated from a middle-aged woman with Graves' hyperthyroidism. This chain links TRBV7-9 with TRBJ2-3, with TRBD2 matching 8 bases. For the CDR3, the DNA is TGTGCCAGCAGTCGTACTAGCGGCAGCACAGATACGCAGTATTTT. Its translation is CASSRTSGSTDTQYF.